The entry below gives a single TCR beta chain sequence along with its context. Its specificity is unknown. V gave up 6 bases and J gave up 1 base; unmatched junction bases: 2. The CDR3 has 15 residues. Germline V gives CDR1 MNHNS, CDR2 SASEGT. CD45RO negativity and positive selection for CCR7 defined naive CD8 cells, a population that excluded terminally differentiated effector memory CD45RA+ cells. Genomic DNA belonging to each subset was distributed in equal measure over several immunoSEQ plates. Sequencing used immunoSEQ multiplex PCR; TCRdb keeps in-frame clones, though not all of them. The sample has around 1.9 million clones, 85% to 95% seen once. These data come from a study of shared clonotypes between healthy human individuals. Points from the study as a whole: Memory subsets had estimated richness that was generally smaller than that of naive subsets.

The TCR originated in a young man in good health. Some clones in this sample may be carry-over from other donors' samples. J is TRBJ1-3 and V is TRBV6-1; 11 nucleotides match TRBD1. The sequencing sample was made of naive CD8+ T cells from PBMCs. The chain's CDR3 is CASRRDRGSGNTIYF. The DNA for the CDR3 is TGTGCCAGCAGGAGGGACAGGGGGTCTGGAAACACCATATATTTT.